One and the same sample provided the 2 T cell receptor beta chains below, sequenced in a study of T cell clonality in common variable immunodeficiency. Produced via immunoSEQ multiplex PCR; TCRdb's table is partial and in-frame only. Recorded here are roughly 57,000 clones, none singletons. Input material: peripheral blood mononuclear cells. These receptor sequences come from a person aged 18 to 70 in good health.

The sequenced CDR3 bases are TGCGCCAGCAGTGGGTCCCCCGGCGGGGTCGCGGAAGAGACC. This translates into CASSGSPGGVAEET. The whole CDR3 reads CASSGSPGGVAEETQYF. The genes are TRBV10-1 and TRBJ2-5; weak D call: TRBD2 (6 bases). The read ends 3 residues shy of where the CDR3 ends; the end is completed using the germline J gene. Per the germline V gene, CDR1 is WNHNN and CDR2 is SYGVQD (reference sequence). The CDR3 is 17 residues long. Trimming removed 4 bases from V and 3 bases from J, with 21 bases in between.

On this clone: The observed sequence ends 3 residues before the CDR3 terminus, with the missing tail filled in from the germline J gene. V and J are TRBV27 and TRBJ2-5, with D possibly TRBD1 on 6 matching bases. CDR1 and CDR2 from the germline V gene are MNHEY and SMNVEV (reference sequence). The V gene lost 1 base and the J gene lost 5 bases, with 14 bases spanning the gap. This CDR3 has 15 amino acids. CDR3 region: CASSLWSGVRETQYF. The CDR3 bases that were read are TGTGCCAGCAGTTTATGGTCAGGGGTGCGGGAGACC.